This TCR beta chain was captured by sequencing in a study of control samples from healthy donors and cancer patients (dated by TCRdb to about 2020). Only one count was recorded for this clone. The antigen this receptor binds is unknown. Base qualities are not recorded, but no much larger clone differs from it by a single base. Library creation used the immunoSEQ multiplex PCR assay. This immuneACCESS table, as held by TCRdb, lists in-frame sequences with V and J called but not all clones. Of the missing ones, under half trace to an unresolved V gene in checked studies; the others have no known cause. This sample holds about 130,000 clones; approximately 92% were observed only once. In total, the top ten clones hold about 2.2% of the sample. The sample was blood. The receptor was isolated from a woman in her forties or fifties in good health.

The CDR3 loop reads CATAKDRGNEQFF. The DNA sequence is TGTGCCACCGCCAAGGACAGGGGCAATGAGCAGTTCTTC. The chain joins TRBV15 to TRBJ2-1, with 9 middle bases fitting TRBD1. CDR1 and CDR2, per the germline V gene (reference sequence), are LNHNV and YYDKDF. Reading from cysteine to phenylalanine, the CDR3 counts 13 amino acids. The CDR3 DNA has 39 bases and is translated from base 1. V trim: 8 bases; J trim: 6 bases; unmatched bases: 5.